Reported below is one TCR beta chain. The antigen is not known. Indicated time point: pretreatment peripheral blood. Locally advanced or metastatic urothelial carcinoma affected all patients. The sample is drawn from a study of PD-L1 blockade in urothelial cancer. Study-level information: Patients commenced intravenous atezolizumab, 1,200 mg every 3 weeks, in 2014. Findings and caveats of the study: Having blood TCR clonality under the median before treatment predicted better survival.

Synthetic TCR analog templates were spiked into all PCRs individually. Measured with immunoSEQ multiplex PCR; TCRdb has only the in-frame clones, and not every one. The sample contains roughly 56,000 clones, roughly 86% of which appear only once. This CDR3 has 13 amino acids. Germline V gives CDR1 GTSNPN, CDR2 SVGIG (reference sequence). V shed 1 base and J shed 6 bases, with 10 bases lying between them. The chain joins TRBV30 to TRBJ1-5; no reliable D call. This sequence was found in a man aged 55 to 70 with urothelial cancer. Material: PBMCs, obtained around atezolizumab (anti-PD-L1) treatment. This CDR3 is CAWSGRRGQPQHF. Written as DNA, the CDR3 is TGTGCCTGGAGTGGTCGTCGGGGTCAGCCCCAGCATTTT.